Included here is one TCR beta chain sequence, with context. This record belongs to a study of blood T cell repertoires in COVID-19. Sequencing was performed with immunoSEQ multiplex PCR; in TCRdb, only in-frame clones are kept and a portion is missing. The table shows under 250,000 clones, with 70% to 85% occurring only once. CDR3 length: 14 residues. Germline CDR1 is MNHEY and CDR2 is SMNVEV (reference sequence). The V and J ends lost 6 bases and 7 bases respectively, with 15 bases between them. Sequences were obtained from peripheral blood. This clonotype was obtained from a human donor in a cohort sampled during active COVID-19. The rearrangement joins TRBV27 to TRBJ1-4; D call uncertain. CDR3 nucleotide sequence: TGTGCCAGCAGCGCTACGAGGGTAGGTGAAAAACTGTTTTTT. Translation: CASSATRVGEKLFF. Full variable domain (outside the CDR3, taken from reference TRBV27 and TRBJ1-4): EAQVTQNPRYLITVTGKKLTVTCSQNMNHEYMSWYRQDPGLGLRQIYYSMNVEVTDKGDVPEGYKVSRKEKRNFPLILESPSPNQTSLYFCASSATRVGEKLFFGSGTQLSVL.